This T cell receptor (beta chain) originates from a study of spatial heterogeneity in lung cancer. Across the study: Donation came from 70 or so patients with untreated early-stage non-small cell lung cancer. Available follow-up PBMC samples were sequenced, at a median of about two years post-resection.

All TCR cDNA molecules were individually tagged with a unique molecular identifier. Via MiXCR, TCRdb re-called the 5' RACE reads, giving one row per CDR3 protein. The sample records fewer than 30,000 distinct CDR3 sequences, 9% to 10% being singletons. CDR3 length: 15 residues. CDR1 SGHAT and CDR2 FQNNGV come from the germline V gene. V lost 1 base, J lost 0 bases, and 7 bases lay in between. Time point in this sample: blood at routine non-recurrence follow-up after resection. Tumor, nontumor lung or frozen PBMC supplied whole RNA that was sequenced unsorted. In this sample, this clonotype turned up many times.

The origin of this receptor is a male donor with early-stage non-small cell lung cancer. The sample here was PBMCs, taken at follow-up. V usage is TRBV11-2 and J usage is TRBJ2-1; D is ambiguous. The CDR3 reads CASSLVWSSYNEQFF. CDR3 nucleotides: TGTGCCAGCAGCTTAGTTTGGAGCTCCTACAATGAGCAGTTCTTC.